The rows below give T cell receptor beta chains drawn from one sample of a study of cytomegalovirus exposure and HLA in healthy donors. The assay was immunoSEQ multiplex PCR, and TCRdb's table has in-frame clones only and misses some. The table has around 120,000 clones, roughly 76% seen once; the top ten hold about 16%. Input material: PBMCs. The receptor set was obtained from a man between 45 and 60 years old in good health and CMV-seropositive. CDR3s include the opening cysteine and the closing phenylalanine or tryptophan. Not every row has a clone size; where given, it reads once, few, many or a size class.

. TRBV4-3 CASSQDLGLAVSSYEQYF
. TRBV19 CASKEGVSSYNSPLHF
. TRBV6-6 CASRSGTGHSPLHF
. TRBV5-1 CASSTQRETEAFF
. TRBV5-4 CASSHGTSATYEQYF
. TRBV25-1 CASSEWDRHYYGYTF
. TRBV5-1 CASSIRGLAGAGEQYF
few TRBV16 CASSSTPGQGANTIYF
. TRBV7-2 CASSLVTSSDEQYF
once TRBV2 CASSGVSPGEYF
. TRBV5-8 CASSYETGAAYEQYF
. TRBV19 CASSIRRTGGGQAQHF
. TRBV7-7 CASSSGETQYF
. TRBV7-6 CASSPTSLHNEQFF
. TRBV18 CASSPNKGNEQYF
few TRBV7-9 CASSQQGGGETQYF
few TRBV28 CASSFSPGQGTDTQYF
. TRBV4-2 CASRRTGVPQGTDTQYF
once TRBV2 CASRMAGGYTGELFF
. TRBV7-2 CASSLLRRGANEKLFF
few TRBV7-9 CASSLGATSGQETQYF
. TRBV9 CASTPTPGKLAGELFF
. TRBV7-9 CASSLGAYEQYF
. TRBV28 CASKSFNRGYSNQPQHF
. TRBV29-1 CSVVSSRSSYNEQFF
. TRBV7-9 CASSLIGGAIHEQFF
. TRBV6-1 CASSEGFPGTWRYGYTF
. TRBV6-4 CASSEEDRGSYEQYF
. TRBV19 CACGTGGLVETQYF
. TRBV7-9 CASSGAGQTDTQYF
once TRBV25-1 CASSPYRGLSPGELFF
. TRBV7-9 CASSLGWREGQWETQYF
few TRBV5-1 CASSRDRVTNTGELFF
once TRBV10-1 CASTSGADQETQYF
few TRBV12-5 CASGLDRDRGQFGEKLFF
. TRBV10-1 CASSSGGDGDTIYF
. TRBV5-1 CASSSTGPAYEQYF
. TRBV6-5 CASSYLDRGLGYTF
. TRBV27 CASSLSGRPNTEAFF
. TRBV5-1 CASSSPLAGGMAYEQYF
. TRBV7-2 CASSLGGVVDTQYF
. TRBV7-9 CASSPTSPQETQYF
. TRBV19 CASSTLPRQGFSGNTIYF
few TRBV6-1 CASSERWTGVNEQFF
. TRBV4-3 CASSQGTSGADNEQFF
. TRBV11-2 CASSLGAAYEQYF
. TRBV5-1 CASSSQVPGQVTDTQYF
. TRBV28 CASSLPANYGYTF
. TRBV4-1 CASTERTSGYNEQFF
. TRBV6-4 CASSANANNEQFF
. TRBV5-8 CASSLDTRGRGDTQYF
. TRBV7-9 CASSDAHGTDNYEQYF
. TRBV18 CASSPPGRRTNEKLFF
. TRBV15 CATSGTRGGLLNLAKNIQYF
. TRBV5-1 CASSLGTPNTGELFF
. TRBV27 CASSARGAHEQFF
. TRBV5-4 CASSLGTGVNTEAFF